This entry lists 5 T cell receptor beta chains sequenced from one sample in a study of vaccination and CD4 T cells after COVID-19. The antigens for these receptors are not known. As for treatment: approximately nine-day PBMC culture with coronavirus spike peptide pools or control peptides (ViraFEST assay). Those CD4+ T cells from the unexposed donor predate the COVID-19 pandemic (2011-2018). The Oncomine TCR Beta short-read assay generated sequence data from the DNA of cultured CD4+ T cells. Investigators isolated genomic DNA from cultured CD4+ T cells. MiXCR, applied by TCRdb to the PCR reads, yields one record per CDR3 protein. Of 9,500 or so distinct CDR3 sequences detected, 25% to 35% appear once; the ten largest clones hold under 15%. What was sequenced was CD4+ T cells from blood, cultured in vitro. These receptors were collected from a human donor in good health.

V and J are TRBV24-1 and TRBJ2-3; 8 nucleotides match TRBD1. The germline V gene encodes CDR1 KGHDR and CDR2 SFDVKD. The ends lost 0 bases at V and 4 bases at J; junction bases unmatched: 8. The CDR3 is 17 residues long. The CDR3 DNA reads TGTGCCACCAGTGATTTGAGGACAGGGAGTTACGCAGATACGCAGTATTTT. Encoded protein: CATSDLRTGSYADTQYF.

This clonotype was observed a few times. The V call is TRBV20-1, the J call TRBJ2-5; D may be TRBD1 or TRBD2 (5 bases each). V dropped 5 bases and J dropped 4 bases, with 14 bases sitting between them. The CDR3 spans 13 residues. Germline loops: CDR1 DFQATT, CDR2 SNEGSKA (reference sequence). Written as DNA, the CDR3 is TGCAGTGCTCCCAGGGTTCGGGGAGAGACCCAGTACTTC. Protein product: CSAPRVRGETQYF.

By share of the sample, this clonotype is medium-sized. The chain links TRBV15 to TRBJ1-1, with D unclear. The CDR3 covers 15 residues. The V and J ends lost 0 bases and 1 base respectively, with 9 bases between them. Looked up from germline, CDR1 is LNHNV and CDR2 is YYDKDF (reference sequence). In nucleotides, the CDR3 is TGTGCCACCAGCAGAGAACGGTGGACGAACACTGAAGCTTTCTTT. It codes for CATSRERWTNTEAFF. The full variable domain, in which reference TRBV15 and TRBJ1-1 provide the parts outside the CDR3, is DAMVIQNPRYQVTQFGKPVTLSCSQTLNHNVMYWYQQKSSQAPKLLFHYYDKDFNNEADTPDNFQSRRPNTSFCFLDIRSPGLGDTAMYLCATSRERWTNTEAFFGQGTRLTVV.

The chain has TRBV7-2 and TRBJ2-7, with D unclear. CDR3 size: 11 residues. With 5 bases removed from V and 3 bases from J, the gap between germline ends came to 5 bases. Germline V gene sequence: CDR1 SGHTA, CDR2 FQGNSA. CDR3 residues: CASSRYYEQYF. CDR3 coding DNA: TGTGCCAGCAGCCGCTACTACGAGCAGTACTTC.

In this sample, this clonotype is medium-sized. The chain carries TRBV20-1 and TRBJ1-2, with D unresolved. Germline CDR1 is DFQATT and CDR2 is SNEGSKA (reference sequence). Trimming removed 6 bases at V and 3 bases at J, with 17 bases between. CDR3 size: 14 residues. CDR3 nucleotide sequence: TGCAGTGCGAGACCGACGGGGATTGACTATGGCTACACCTTC. Residues: CSARPTGIDYGYTF.